This T cell receptor (beta chain) appears in the sequencing data of a study of blood T cell repertoires in COVID-19. On the study more broadly: The United States, Italy and Spain supplied acute and convalescent COVID-19 samples. Sources were T cells, B-cell-depleted T cells, or PBMCs; the material itself was cDNA or gDNA.

TCRdb's copy holds only in-frame clones and misses some; the assay was immunoSEQ multiplex PCR. The sample yields about 340,000 clones, 85% to 90% seen once. Germline CDR1 reads SGHRS; CDR2 reads YFSETQ. This CDR3 comprises 13 residues. V shed 1 base and J shed 7 bases, with 9 bases lying between them. Seattle patient enrollment occurred during active infection, with longitudinal follow-up thereafter. This clonotype was obtained from a woman in her 70s with COVID-19, enrolled during active disease. The V gene is TRBV5-1, the J gene TRBJ1-5, with D unclear. Sequenced input: peripheral blood. CDR3 region: CASSLSEGQPQHF. The CDR3 nucleotides are TGCGCCAGCAGCTTGTCGGAGGGACAGCCCCAGCATTTT.